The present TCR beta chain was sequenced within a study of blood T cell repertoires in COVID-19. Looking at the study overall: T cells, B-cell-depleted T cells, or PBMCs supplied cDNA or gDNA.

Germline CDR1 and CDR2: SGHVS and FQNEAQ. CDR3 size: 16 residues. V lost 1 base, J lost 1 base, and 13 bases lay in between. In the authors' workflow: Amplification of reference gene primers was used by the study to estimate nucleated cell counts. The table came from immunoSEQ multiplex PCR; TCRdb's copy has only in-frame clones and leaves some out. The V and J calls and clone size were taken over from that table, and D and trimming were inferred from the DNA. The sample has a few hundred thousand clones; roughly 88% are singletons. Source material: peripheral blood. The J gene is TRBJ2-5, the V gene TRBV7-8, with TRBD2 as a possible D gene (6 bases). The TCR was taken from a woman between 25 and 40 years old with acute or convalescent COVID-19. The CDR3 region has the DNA TGTGCCAGCAGCTTAGTCGGGAGTGGGCCCCAAGAGACCCAGTACTTC. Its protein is CASSLVGSGPQETQYF.